This T cell receptor (beta chain) originates from a study of blood T cell repertoires in COVID-19 (dated by TCRdb to about 2020). With respect to the entire study: Samples from collaborators originated in the United States, Italy and Spain and spanned both the acute and convalescent phases of COVID-19. The material from the prospective study consisted of cDNA or gDNA derived from T cells, B-cell-depleted T cells, or PBMCs. Subjects who had been exposed to COVID-19, were actively infected with it, or had recovered from it provided the deeply sampled blood TCRbeta repertoires that made up the dataset. The repertoires were released in a freely available public database intended as a resource for research on the immune response to SARS-CoV-2. The samples were drawn from two sources: the first 160 participants of the ongoing ImmuneRACE study, and 1,000 to 1,500 subjects contributed by 6 global collaborators. Sample metadata almost always included a de-identified subject ID, COVID-19 status, age in years and sex. Where available, HLA class I and class II types were taken from metadata supplied by the sample provider and were not determined by assay-based typing.

Based on the germline V gene (reference sequence), the CDR1 and CDR2 sequences are SGHNT and YYREEE. Reading from cysteine to phenylalanine, the CDR3 counts 10 amino acids. Solely the CDR3 DNA is kept, with 30 bases framed from the first base. TCRbeta CDR3 regions were amplified from genomic DNA using the immunoSEQ Assay, a bias-controlled multiplex PCR. As for how the authors treated the data: The number of nucleated cells in each sample was estimated from the amplification of reference gene primers within the assay. To quantify the absolute abundance of each unique TCRbeta CDR3 rearrangement, sequence reads were collapsed and filtered. For each sample, productive Simpson clonality was calculated as the square root of Simpson's diversity index across productive rearrangements. TCRdb took over this immuneACCESS table, retaining in-frame rearrangements with V and J assigned. Such tables are incomplete; in checked studies, under half of the missing clones stem from an unresolved V gene, and the remainder is unexplained. V and J calls plus clone size are reproduced from that table; the DNA served to infer D and trimming. Counted in this sample were about 68,000 clones; 84% of them appeared once. The ten largest make up 7.5% to 10% of the sample.

The collaborating institutions used their own protocols to collect whole blood in K2EDTA tubes. For TCRbeta analysis, collaborators shipped samples as frozen whole blood, isolated PBMCs, or DNA extracted from either of those sample types. A note on this clone: Its antigen is currently not known. No base quality values were provided; no much bigger clone lies one nucleotide off.

Results and caveats for the whole study, not just this receptor: Clinical and demographic metadata were provided uncurated, with the amount varying by source and participant.

The sequence links TRBV5-4 to TRBJ1-2, with the identity of the D gene unclear. The clonotype originates from a man in his fifties or sixties with active COVID-19. Sequences were obtained from peripheral blood. The CDR3 reads as follows: CAQTRVGYTF. The DNA reads as follows: TGTGCACAAACTCGGGTTGGCTACACCTTC.